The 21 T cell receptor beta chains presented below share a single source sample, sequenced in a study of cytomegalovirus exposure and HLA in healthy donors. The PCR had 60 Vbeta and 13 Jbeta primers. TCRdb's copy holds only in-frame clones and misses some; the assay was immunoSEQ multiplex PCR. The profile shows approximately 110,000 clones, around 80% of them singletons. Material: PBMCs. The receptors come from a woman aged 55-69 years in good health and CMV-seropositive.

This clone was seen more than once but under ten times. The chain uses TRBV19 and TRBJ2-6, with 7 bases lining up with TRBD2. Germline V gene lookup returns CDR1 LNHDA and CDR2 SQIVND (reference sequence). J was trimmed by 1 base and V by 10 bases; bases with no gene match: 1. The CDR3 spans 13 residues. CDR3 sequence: CATSGSGANVLTF. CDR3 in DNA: TGTGCCACTAGCGGTTCTGGGGCCAACGTCCTGACTTTC.

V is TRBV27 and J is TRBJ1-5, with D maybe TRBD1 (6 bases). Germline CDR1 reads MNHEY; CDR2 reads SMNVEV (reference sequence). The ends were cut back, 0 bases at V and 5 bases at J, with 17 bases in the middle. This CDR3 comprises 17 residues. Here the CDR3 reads CASSLSVAATGDQPQHF. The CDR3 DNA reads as TGTGCCAGCAGTTTATCCGTGGCCGCGACAGGCGATCAGCCCCAGCATTTT.

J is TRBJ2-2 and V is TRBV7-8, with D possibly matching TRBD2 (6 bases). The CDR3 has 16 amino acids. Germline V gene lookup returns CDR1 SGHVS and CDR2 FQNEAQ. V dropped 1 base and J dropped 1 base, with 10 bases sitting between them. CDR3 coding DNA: TGTGCCAGCAGCTTAGGTCGGAGGGAGAACACCGGGGAGCTGTTTTTT. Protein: CASSLGRRENTGELFF.

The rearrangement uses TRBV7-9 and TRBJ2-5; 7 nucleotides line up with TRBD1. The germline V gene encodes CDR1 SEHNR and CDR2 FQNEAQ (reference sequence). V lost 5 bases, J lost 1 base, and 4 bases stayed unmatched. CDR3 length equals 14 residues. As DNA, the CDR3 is TGTGCCAGCAGCCCCCGGACAGGCCAAGAGACCCAGTACTTC. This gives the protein CASSPRTGQETQYF.

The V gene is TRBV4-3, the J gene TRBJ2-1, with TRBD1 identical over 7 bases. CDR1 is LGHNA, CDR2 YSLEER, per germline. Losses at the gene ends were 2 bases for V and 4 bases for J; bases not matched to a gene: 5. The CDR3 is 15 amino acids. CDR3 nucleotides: TGCGCCAGCAGCCAAAACGGACAGGTATACAATGAGCAGTTCTTC. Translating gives CASSQNGQVYNEQFF.

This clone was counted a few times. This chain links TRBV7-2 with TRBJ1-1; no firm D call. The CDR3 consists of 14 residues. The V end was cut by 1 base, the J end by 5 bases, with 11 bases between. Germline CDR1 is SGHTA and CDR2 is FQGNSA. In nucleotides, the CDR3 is TGTGCCAGCAGCTTAGTGGCCATCGGGACTGAAGCTTTCTTT. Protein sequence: CASSLVAIGTEAFF.

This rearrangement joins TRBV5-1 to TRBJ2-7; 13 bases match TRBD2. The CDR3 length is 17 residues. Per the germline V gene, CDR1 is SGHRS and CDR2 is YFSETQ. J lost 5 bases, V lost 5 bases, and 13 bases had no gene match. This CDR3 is CASSRPKLAGGPDEQYF. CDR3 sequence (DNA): TGCGCCAGCAGTCGACCTAAACTAGCGGGAGGGCCGGACGAGCAGTACTTC.

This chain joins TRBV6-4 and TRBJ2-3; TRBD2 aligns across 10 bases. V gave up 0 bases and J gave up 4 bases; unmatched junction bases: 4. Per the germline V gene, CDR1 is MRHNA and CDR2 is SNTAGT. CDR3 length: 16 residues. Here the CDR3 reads CASSDSPAGGPDTQYF. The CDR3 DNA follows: TGTGCCAGCAGTGACTCCCCAGCGGGAGGGCCAGATACGCAGTATTTT.

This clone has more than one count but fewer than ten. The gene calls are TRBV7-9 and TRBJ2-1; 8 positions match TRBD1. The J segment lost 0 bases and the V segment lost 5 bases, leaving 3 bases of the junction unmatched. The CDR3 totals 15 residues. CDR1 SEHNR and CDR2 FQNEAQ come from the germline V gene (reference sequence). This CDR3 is CASSRQGSSYNEQFF. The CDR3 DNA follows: TGTGCCAGCAGCCGACAGGGGAGCTCCTACAATGAGCAGTTCTTC.

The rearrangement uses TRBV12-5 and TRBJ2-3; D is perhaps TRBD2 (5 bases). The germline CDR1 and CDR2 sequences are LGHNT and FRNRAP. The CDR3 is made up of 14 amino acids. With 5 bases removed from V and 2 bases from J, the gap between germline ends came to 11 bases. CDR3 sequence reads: CASGRDSPTDTQYF. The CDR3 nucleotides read TGTGCTAGTGGTCGGGATAGCCCCACAGATACGCAGTATTTT. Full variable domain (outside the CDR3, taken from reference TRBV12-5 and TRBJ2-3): DARVTQTPRHKVTEMGQEVTMRCQPILGHNTVFWYRQTMMQGLELLAYFRNRAPLDDSGMPKDRFSAEMPDATLATLKIQPSEPRDSAVYFCASGRDSPTDTQYFGPGTRLTVL.

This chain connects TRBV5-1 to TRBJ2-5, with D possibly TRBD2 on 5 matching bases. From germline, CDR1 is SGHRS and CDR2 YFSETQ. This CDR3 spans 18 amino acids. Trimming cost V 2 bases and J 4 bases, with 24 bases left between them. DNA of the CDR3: TGCGCCAGCAGCTTTGGGAGCGGTCGAAATCTAATCAGAGAGACCCAGTACTTC. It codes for CASSFGSGRNLIRETQYF.

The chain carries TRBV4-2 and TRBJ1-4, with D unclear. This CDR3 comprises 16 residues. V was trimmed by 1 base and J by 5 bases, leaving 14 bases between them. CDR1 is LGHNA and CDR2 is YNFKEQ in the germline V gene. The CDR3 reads CASSQVKAAINEKLFF. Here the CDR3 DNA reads TGTGCCAGCAGCCAAGTTAAAGCCGCAATAAATGAAAAACTGTTTTTT.

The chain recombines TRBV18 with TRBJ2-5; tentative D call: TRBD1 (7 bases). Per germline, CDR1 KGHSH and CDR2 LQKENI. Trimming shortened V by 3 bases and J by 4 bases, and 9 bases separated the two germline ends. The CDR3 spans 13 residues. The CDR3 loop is CASSPQGGETQYF. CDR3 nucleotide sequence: TGTGCCAGCTCACCCCAGGGGGGAGAGACCCAGTACTTC.

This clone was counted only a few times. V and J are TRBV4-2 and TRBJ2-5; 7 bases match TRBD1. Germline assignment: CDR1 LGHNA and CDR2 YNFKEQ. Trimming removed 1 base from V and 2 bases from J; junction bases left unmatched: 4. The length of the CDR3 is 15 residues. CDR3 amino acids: CASSQGQGQQETQYF. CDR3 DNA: TGTGCCAGCAGCCAAGGTCAGGGACAGCAAGAGACCCAGTACTTC.

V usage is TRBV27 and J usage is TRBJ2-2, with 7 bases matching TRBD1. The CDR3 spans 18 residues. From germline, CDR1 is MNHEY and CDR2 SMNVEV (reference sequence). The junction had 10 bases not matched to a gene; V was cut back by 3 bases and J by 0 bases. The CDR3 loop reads CASSLYPPGTANTGELFF. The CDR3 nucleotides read TGTGCCAGCAGTTTGTACCCTCCCGGGACAGCGAACACCGGGGAGCTGTTTTTT.

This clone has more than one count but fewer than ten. DNA of the CDR3: TGTGCCAGCAGGCGGACAAGAGTGACTAATGAAAAACTGTTTTTT. Amino acid sequence: CASRRTRVTNEKLFF. The chain carries TRBV6-1 and TRBJ1-4; D possibly corresponds to TRBD1 (5 bases). Trimming stripped 6 bases from V and 2 bases from J, with 13 bases between. Germline assignment: CDR1 MNHNS and CDR2 SASEGT. The CDR3 runs 15 residues.

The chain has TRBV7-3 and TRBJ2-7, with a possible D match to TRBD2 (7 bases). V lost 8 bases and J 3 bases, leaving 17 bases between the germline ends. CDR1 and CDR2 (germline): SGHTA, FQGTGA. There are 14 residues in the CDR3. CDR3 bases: TGTGCCAGCGGCAAAAAGGGGGGGTTCTACGAGCAGTACTTC. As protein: CASGKKGGFYEQYF.

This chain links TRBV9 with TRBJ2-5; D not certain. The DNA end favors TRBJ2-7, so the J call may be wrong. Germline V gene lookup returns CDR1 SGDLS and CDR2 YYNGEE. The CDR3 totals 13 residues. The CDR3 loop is CASSGASSYEQYF. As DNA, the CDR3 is TGTGCCAGCAGCGGGGCTAGCTCCTACGAGCAGTACTTC.

CDR3: CASSSRGVKNIQYF. The CDR3, as DNA: TGTGCCAGCAGTTCGCGGGGGGTTAAAAACATTCAGTACTTC. The rearrangement joins TRBV6-5 to TRBJ2-4; 8 positions match TRBD2. CDR3 length equals 14 residues. Germline V gene data show CDR1 as MNHEY and CDR2 as SVGAGI. V shed 4 bases and J 4 bases; nucleotides not matched to a gene: 3.

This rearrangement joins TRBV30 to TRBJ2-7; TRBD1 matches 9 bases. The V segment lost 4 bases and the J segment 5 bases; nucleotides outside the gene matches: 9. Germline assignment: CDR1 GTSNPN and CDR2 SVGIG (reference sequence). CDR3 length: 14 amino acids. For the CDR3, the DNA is TGTGCCTGGATTTCCGGGACAGGGTACCACGAGCAGTACTTC. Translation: CAWISGTGYHEQYF.

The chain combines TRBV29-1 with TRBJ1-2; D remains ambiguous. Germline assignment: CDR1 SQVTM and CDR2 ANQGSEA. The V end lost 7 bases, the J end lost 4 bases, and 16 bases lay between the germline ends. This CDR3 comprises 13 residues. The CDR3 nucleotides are TGCAGCGGTTGGGAGCACAACACCTATGGCTACACCTTC. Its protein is CSGWEHNTYGYTF.